This TCR beta chain was retrieved from a study of chemoradiotherapy in HPV16-positive cancers (dated by TCRdb to 2022 to 2024). The study in broad terms: Candidate HPV-specific T-cell clones and common TCR motifs were defined through functional T-cell assays on cells from two HPV16-positive patients. Whether T-cell immunity against the HPV oncoproteins E6 and E7 changes during chemoradiotherapy and whether survival is affected by this immunity were examined in the study. Next, the candidate HPV-specific TCRs and motifs were followed in TCR repertoires from over 85 patients with HPV-related cancers. Summary of the overall study and its limitations: Expansion of candidate HPV-specific clones and E7-related TCR motifs was observed in the tumor microenvironment during treatment, whereas no such expansion was observed for non-HPV-specific T cells. In HPV16-positive patients, expansion of HPV-responsive T cells during chemoradiotherapy was associated with improved recurrence-free survival. The functional definition of HPV-specific T cells was derived from only two HPV16-positive patients, and the survival association was reported for HPV16-positive patients.

Library creation used the immunoSEQ multiplex PCR assay. TCRdb's version of the immuneACCESS table is confined to in-frame rearrangements and falls short of the full clone set. An unresolved V gene accounts for under half of the shortfall where checked; the remainder is of unknown origin. Counted in this sample were 760 or so clones; 85% to 90% of them appeared once. Clones ranked in the top ten supply 12% of the sample. The trim is 4 bases for V and 3 bases for J, with a gap of 12 bases between the germline ends. In the germline V gene (reference sequence), CDR1 corresponds to GTSNPN and CDR2 to SVGIG. Counted from cysteine to phenylalanine, this CDR3 has 13 amino acids. Of all the DNA, just the CDR3 is kept, 39 bases in frame from base 1. A word on this clone: Its antigen is still unknown. Base qualities are not recorded, but no much larger clone differs from it by a single base.

Repertoires were sampled repeatedly over the course of chemoradiotherapy, so clonal expansion could be followed in the tumor microenvironment. This clonotype was obtained from a human donor with HPV-associated anogenital cancer. The chain is encoded by TRBV30 joined to TRBJ1-1; the D gene cannot be named for sure. The specimen was tumor tissue, collected from a patient who underwent chemoradiotherapy. The DNA is TGTGCCTGGAAACCTAAGAGGTACACTGAAGCTTTCTTT. This gives the protein CAWKPKRYTEAFF.